This passage covers 14 T cell receptor beta chains from one sample sequenced in a study of blood T cell repertoires in COVID-19. Data came from immunoSEQ multiplex PCR; TCRdb stores just in-frame clones and leaves some out. The data contain 60,000 to 75,000 clones, around 84% of them singletons. The sample taken for sequencing was peripheral blood. The receptors shown here come from a woman of 80 years or more with acute or convalescent COVID-19.

V and J are TRBV6-5 and TRBJ1-3, with 10 nucleotides matching TRBD1. Germline CDR1 reads MNHEY; CDR2 reads SVGAGI. The CDR3 spans 16 residues. V shed 0 bases and J 6 bases; nucleotides not matched to a gene: 5. The CDR3 region is CASSYSKGTGVNTIYF. The CDR3 region has the DNA TGTGCCAGCAGTTACTCGAAGGGGACAGGGGTAAACACCATATATTTT.

The genes are TRBV6-1 and TRBJ2-1, with D perhaps matching TRBD2 (6 bases). This CDR3 is built from 13 residues. The V end lost 2 bases, the J end lost 10 bases, and 12 bases lay between the germline ends. Per germline, CDR1 MNHNS and CDR2 SASEGT. The chain's CDR3 is CASSEPGRNEQFF. CDR3 nucleotides: TGTGCCAGCAGTGAACCAGGGAGGAACGAGCAGTTCTTC.

This sequence joins TRBV19 and TRBJ1-6; perhaps TRBD1 as D (5 bases). There are 12 residues in the CDR3. Trimming cost V 11 bases and J 10 bases, with 15 bases left between them. Germline-derived CDR1 and CDR2 are LNHDA and SQIVND (reference sequence). CDR3 loop: CAGSSGGSPLHF. DNA for the CDR3: TGTGCCGGTTCCTCGGGGGGGTCACCCCTCCACTTT.

The chain is built from TRBV19 and TRBJ1-1; D remains ambiguous. Germline lookup yields CDR1 LNHDA and CDR2 SQIVND (reference sequence). Trimming pared 5 bases from V and 4 bases from J, leaving 11 bases between. This CDR3 contains 13 residues. The CDR3 here is CASSGQLFTEAFF. The DNA of the CDR3 is TGTGCCAGTAGTGGGCAGCTATTCACTGAAGCTTTCTTT.

The chain uses TRBV5-6 and TRBJ2-7, with 9 bases lining up with TRBD2. The germline V gene encodes CDR1 SGHDT and CDR2 YYEEEE. V lost 4 bases and J lost 0; bases outside the gene matches: 5. This CDR3 is built from 15 residues. The CDR3 region has the DNA TGTGCCAGCAGCCCTGCGGGGGGGAGCTCCTACGAGCAGTACTTC. Its translation is CASSPAGGSSYEQYF.

The chain joins TRBV6-1 to TRBJ1-1, with TRBD1 as a possible D gene (6 bases). V dropped 3 bases and J dropped 5 bases, with 10 bases sitting between them. From germline, CDR1 is MNHNS and CDR2 SASEGT. The CDR3 spans 13 residues. CDR3 bases: TGTGCCAGCAGTGACAGGGGTGGGACTGAAGCTTTCTTT. Its protein is CASSDRGGTEAFF.

The chain couples TRBV4-1 to TRBJ1-5, with 9 bases aligning to TRBD1. Germline CDR1 reads MGHRA; CDR2 reads YSYEKL. This CDR3 has 14 amino acids. With 3 bases clipped from V and 7 bases from J, the junction kept 4 bases outside the gene matches. The CDR3 here is CASSQGQGGQPQHF. The CDR3 nucleotides are TGCGCCAGCAGCCAGGGACAGGGAGGACAGCCCCAGCATTTT.

The chain combines TRBV2 with TRBJ1-5, with a possible D match to TRBD1 (5 bases). The V end lost 4 bases, the J end lost 2 bases, and 9 bases lay between the germline ends. This CDR3 comprises 14 residues. Germline V lookup: CDR1 SNHLY, CDR2 FYNNEI. The CDR3 DNA is TGTGCCAGCAGTGCCCGGGGGGGCAATCAGCCCCAGCATTTT. Translated, it gives CASSARGGNQPQHF.

V is TRBV10-1 and J is TRBJ2-2; maybe TRBD1 (5 bases). This CDR3 contains 18 residues. V was pared by 4 bases and J by 3 bases, with 21 bases between. Looked up from germline, CDR1 is WNHNN and CDR2 is SYGVQD (reference sequence). The DNA of the CDR3 is TGCGCCAGCAGTGGCGACTGGACCAGGGTATACGACACCGGGGAGCTGTTTTTT. This gives the protein CASSGDWTRVYDTGELFF.

The chain couples TRBV7-9 to TRBJ1-6, with D uncertain. The germline V and J ends were trimmed by 3 bases and 11 bases, with 17 bases remaining between them. CDR1 is SEHNR, CDR2 FQNEAQ, per germline (reference sequence). The CDR3 length is 15 residues. This chain's CDR3 is CASSLGDWTFTPLHF. CDR3 coding DNA: TGTGCCAGCAGCTTGGGAGACTGGACCTTTACACCCCTCCACTTT. The whole variable domain, filled in from reference TRBV7-9 and TRBJ1-6, reads DTGVSQNPRHKITKRGQNVTFRCDPISEHNRLYWYRQTLGQGPEFLTYFQNEAQLEKSRLLSDRFSAERPKGSFSTLEIQRTEQGDSAMYLCASSLGDWTFTPLHFGNGTRLTVT.

The chain has TRBV15 and TRBJ1-3, with 7 bases matching TRBD1. The CDR3 consists of 15 residues. Germline CDR1 is LNHNV and CDR2 is YYDKDF (reference sequence). The ends lost 3 bases at V and 2 bases at J; junction bases unmatched: 4. The DNA of the CDR3 is TGTGCCACCAGCAGGACAGGGTCCACTGGAAACACCATATATTTT. Translated: CATSRTGSTGNTIYF.

The rearrangement joins TRBV19 to TRBJ1-1; 8 positions match TRBD1. Trimming cost V 7 bases and J 5 bases; bases outside gene matches: 6. This CDR3 has 13 amino acids. Germline CDR1 reads LNHDA; CDR2 reads SQIVND (reference sequence). Here the CDR3 reads CASTQGARTEAFF. DNA for the CDR3: TGTGCCAGTACTCAGGGGGCAAGGACTGAAGCTTTCTTT.

CDR3 protein: CASSKGQGETNEKLFF. As DNA, the CDR3 is TGCGCCAGCAGCAAGGGACAGGGGGAGACTAATGAAAAACTGTTTTTT. The chain carries TRBV4-1 and TRBJ1-4; 11 bases agree with TRBD1. The V gene end was trimmed by 5 bases and the J gene end by 2 bases; junction bases not matched to a gene: 4. Per the germline V gene, CDR1 is MGHRA and CDR2 is YSYEKL. The CDR3 consists of 16 residues.

This rearrangement joins TRBV5-1 to TRBJ2-3; possible D gene TRBD2, 6 bases. There are 15 residues in the CDR3. V shed 7 bases and J shed 5 bases, with 20 bases lying between them. Germline lookup yields CDR1 SGHRS and CDR2 YFSETQ. The CDR3 DNA sequence: TGCGCCAGCGGCCTCTCGTCGGGGGTGAAAGATACGCAGTATTTT. Its translation: CASGLSSGVKDTQYF. The full variable domain, in which reference TRBV5-1 and TRBJ2-3 provide the parts outside the CDR3, is KAGVTQTPRYLIKTRGQQVTLSCSPISGHRSVSWYQQTPGQGLQFLFEYFSETQRNKGNFPGRFSGRQFSNSRSEMNVSTLELGDSALYLCASGLSSGVKDTQYFGPGTRLTVL.